The TCR beta chain described here comes from a study of T cells in Graves' hyperthyroidism and ophthalmopathy. There were TCR beta CDR3 regions amplified from RNA transcripts. The HTBI primer set served for first-round RT-PCR of the TCR CDR3. TCRdb called the multiplex PCR reads again in MiXCR, with one record for every CDR3 protein. The sample lists 500,000 to 600,000 distinct CDR3 sequences, around 43% occurring once. General observations from the study: Prediction of ophthalmopathy progression came a median approximately 6 months pre-onset.

V lost 3 bases and J 7 bases, leaving 25 bases between the germline ends. The CDR3 runs to 17 residues. Germline V gene data show CDR1 as SGHAT and CDR2 as FQNNGV. Lactation, pregnancy, other autoimmune disease or uncontrolled infection excluded patients. In the case of this clonotype: No antigen is known for it.

The receptor was derived from an adult woman with Graves' disease, either hyperthyroidism or ophthalmopathy (not recorded which). Sequencing input: peripheral blood or thyroid tissue (not recorded which). This chain joins TRBV11-2 and TRBJ2-7, with D perhaps matching TRBD2 (5 bases). Here the CDR3 DNA reads TGTGCCAGCAGCTTGGAGCGTCGGGATCAGACGGGCCGAGAGCAGTACTTC. This codes for CASSLERRDQTGREQYF.